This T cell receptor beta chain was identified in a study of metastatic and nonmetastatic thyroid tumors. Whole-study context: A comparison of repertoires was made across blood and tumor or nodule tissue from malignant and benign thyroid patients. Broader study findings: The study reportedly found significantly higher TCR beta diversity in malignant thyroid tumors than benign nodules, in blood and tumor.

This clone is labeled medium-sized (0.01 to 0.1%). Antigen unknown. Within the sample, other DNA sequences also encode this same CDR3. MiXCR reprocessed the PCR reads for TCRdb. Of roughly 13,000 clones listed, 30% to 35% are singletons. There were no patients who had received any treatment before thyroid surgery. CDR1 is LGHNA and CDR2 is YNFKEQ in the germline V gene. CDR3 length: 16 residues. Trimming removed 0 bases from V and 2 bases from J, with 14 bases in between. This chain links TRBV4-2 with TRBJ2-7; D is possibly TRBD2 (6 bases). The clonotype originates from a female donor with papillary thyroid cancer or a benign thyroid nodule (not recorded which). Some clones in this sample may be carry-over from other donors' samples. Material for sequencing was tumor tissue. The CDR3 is CASSQENSGRPYEQYF. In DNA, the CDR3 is TGTGCCAGCAGCCAAGAAAATAGCGGAAGGCCCTACGAGCAGTACTTC.